This TCR beta chain was sequenced during a study of T cell responses to AZD1222 COVID-19 vaccine. This clone has only one observation. Libraries were prepared by immunoSEQ multiplex PCR; TCRdb keeps only in-frame clonotypes and omits some of them. Of about 120,000 clones in the sample, approximately 88% were seen once. Sequencing was performed on peripheral blood, taken on day 0 of AZD1222 vaccination. This clonotype was sampled from an adult in good health.

The CDR3 loop is CASSSRAENTEAFF. The CDR3 DNA sequence: TGTGCCAGCAGCTCGAGGGCCGAGAACACTGAAGCTTTCTTT. The rearrangement uses TRBV7-9 and TRBJ1-1; D is uncertain. The CDR3 length is 14 residues. V was shortened by 4 bases and J by 1 base, with 10 bases between the two germline ends. Germline V CDR1 and CDR2: SEHNR, FQNEAQ (reference sequence).